The TCR beta chain described here comes from a study of neurological immune-mediated disorders. This clonotype was observed at least ten times. Time point noted: longitudinal time-point 1 (baseline). Trimming cost V 2 bases and J 2 bases, with 7 bases left between them. The CDR3 sequence is 13 residues long. In TCRdb, the 5' RACE reads were re-called with MiXCR into one record per CDR3 protein. The sample contains under 90,000 distinct CDR3 sequences, approximately 10% of which appear only once. The sequencing sample was made of PBMCs. V and J are TRBV12-3 or TRBV12-4 and TRBJ2-7; D unclear. This clonotype was sampled from a man between 25 and 39 years old in good health. Here the CDR3 DNA reads TGTGCCAGCAGTTTACCTGCAACCTACGAGCAGTACTTC. Residues: CASSLPATYEQYF.